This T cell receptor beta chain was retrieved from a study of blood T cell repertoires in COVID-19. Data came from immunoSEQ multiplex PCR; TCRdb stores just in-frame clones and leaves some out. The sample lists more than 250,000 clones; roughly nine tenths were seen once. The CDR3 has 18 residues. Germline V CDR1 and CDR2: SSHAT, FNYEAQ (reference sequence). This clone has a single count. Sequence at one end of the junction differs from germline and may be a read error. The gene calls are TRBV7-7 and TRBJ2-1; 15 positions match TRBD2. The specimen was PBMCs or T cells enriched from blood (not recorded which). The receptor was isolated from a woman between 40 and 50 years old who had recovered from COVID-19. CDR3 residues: CASSLGLAGGPRGNEQFF. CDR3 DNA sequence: TGTGCTAGCAGCTTGGGACTAGCGGGAGGCCCTCGGGGAAATGAGCAGTTCTTC.